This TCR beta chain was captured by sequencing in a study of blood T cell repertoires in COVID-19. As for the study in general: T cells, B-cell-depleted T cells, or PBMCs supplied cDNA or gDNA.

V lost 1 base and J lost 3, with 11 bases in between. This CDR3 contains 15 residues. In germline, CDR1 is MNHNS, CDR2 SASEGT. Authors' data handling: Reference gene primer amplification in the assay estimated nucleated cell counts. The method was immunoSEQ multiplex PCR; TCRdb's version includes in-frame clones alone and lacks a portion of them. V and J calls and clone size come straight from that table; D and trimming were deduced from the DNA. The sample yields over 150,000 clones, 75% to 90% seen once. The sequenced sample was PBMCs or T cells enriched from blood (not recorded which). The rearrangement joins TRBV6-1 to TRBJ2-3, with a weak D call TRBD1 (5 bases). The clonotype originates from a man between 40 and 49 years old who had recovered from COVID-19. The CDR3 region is CASSEVGRVTDTQYF. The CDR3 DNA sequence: TGTGCCAGCAGTGAAGTGGGCAGGGTGACAGATACGCAGTATTTT.